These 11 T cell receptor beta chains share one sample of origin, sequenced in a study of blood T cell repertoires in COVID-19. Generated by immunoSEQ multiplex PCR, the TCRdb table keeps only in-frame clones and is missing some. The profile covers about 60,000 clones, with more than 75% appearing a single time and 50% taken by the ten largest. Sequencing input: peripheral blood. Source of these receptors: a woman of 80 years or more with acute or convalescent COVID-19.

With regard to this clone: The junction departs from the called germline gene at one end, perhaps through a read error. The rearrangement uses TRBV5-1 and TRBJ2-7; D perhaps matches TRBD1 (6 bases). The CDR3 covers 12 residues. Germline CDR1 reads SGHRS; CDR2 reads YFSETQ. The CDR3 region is CASSSPTGKRDF. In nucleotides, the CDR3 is TGCGCCAGCAGCTCCCCGACAGGCAAAAGGGACTTC.

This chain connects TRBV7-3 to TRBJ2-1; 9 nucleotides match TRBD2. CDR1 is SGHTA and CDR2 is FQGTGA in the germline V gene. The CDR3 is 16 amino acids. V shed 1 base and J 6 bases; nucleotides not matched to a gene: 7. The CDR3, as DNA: TGTGCCAGCAGCTTAATCTCTAGCGGGATAGGCAATGAGCAGTTCTTC. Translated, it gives CASSLISSGIGNEQFF. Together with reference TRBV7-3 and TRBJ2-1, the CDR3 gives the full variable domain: GAGVSQTPSNKVTEKGKYVELRCDPISGHTALYWYRQSLGQGPEFLIYFQGTGAADDSGLPNDRFFAVRPEGSVSTLKIQRTERGDSAVYLCASSLISSGIGNEQFFGPGTRLTVL.

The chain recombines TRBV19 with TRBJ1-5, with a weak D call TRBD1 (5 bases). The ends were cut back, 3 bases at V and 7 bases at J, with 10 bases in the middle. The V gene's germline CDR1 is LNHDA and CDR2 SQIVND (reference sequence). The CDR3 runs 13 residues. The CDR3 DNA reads TGTGCCAGTAGTATCCAGGGCCCCCAGCCCCAGCATTTT. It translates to CASSIQGPQPQHF.

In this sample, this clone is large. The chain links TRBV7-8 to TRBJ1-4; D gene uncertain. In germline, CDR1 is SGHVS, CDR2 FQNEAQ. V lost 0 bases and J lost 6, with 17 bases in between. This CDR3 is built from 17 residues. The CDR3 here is CASSLASVGSGYEKLFF. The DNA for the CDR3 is TGTGCCAGCAGCTTAGCCAGCGTGGGGTCGGGGTATGAAAAACTGTTTTTT.

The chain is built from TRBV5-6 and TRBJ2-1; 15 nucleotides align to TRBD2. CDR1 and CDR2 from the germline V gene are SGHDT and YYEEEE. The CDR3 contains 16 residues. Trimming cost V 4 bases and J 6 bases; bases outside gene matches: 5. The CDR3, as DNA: TGTGCCAGCAGCCCCCGGACTAGCGGGAGGGGCAATGAGCAGTTCTTC. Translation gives CASSPRTSGRGNEQFF.

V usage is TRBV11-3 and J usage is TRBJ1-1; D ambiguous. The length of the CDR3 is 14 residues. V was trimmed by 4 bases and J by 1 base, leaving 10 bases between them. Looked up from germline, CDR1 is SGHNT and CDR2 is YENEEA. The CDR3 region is CASSSGNSNTEAFF. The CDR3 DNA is TGTGCCAGCAGCTCCGGGAATTCGAACACTGAAGCTTTCTTT.

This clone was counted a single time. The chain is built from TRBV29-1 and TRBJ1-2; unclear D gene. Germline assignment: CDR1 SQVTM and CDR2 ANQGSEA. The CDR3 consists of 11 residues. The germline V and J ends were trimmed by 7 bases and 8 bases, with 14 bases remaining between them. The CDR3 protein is CSGKDGGGYTF. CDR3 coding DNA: TGCAGCGGAAAGGATGGAGGCGGCTACACCTTC.

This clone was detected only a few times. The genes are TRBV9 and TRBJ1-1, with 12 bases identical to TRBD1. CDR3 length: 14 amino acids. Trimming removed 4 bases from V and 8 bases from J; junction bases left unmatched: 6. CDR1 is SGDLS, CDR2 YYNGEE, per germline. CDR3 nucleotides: TGTGCCAGCAGCCAAACCGGGACAGGGGGCGAAGCTTTCTTT. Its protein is CASSQTGTGGEAFF.

The CDR3 region has the DNA TGTGCCAGAAGCTTGCCCGTAGACGGGGAGCTGTTTTTT. It codes for CARSLPVDGELFF. V usage is TRBV5-3 and J usage is TRBJ2-2; no definite D call. TRBV5-3 is an ORF for which the function is uncertain. The CDR3 covers 13 residues. V lost 1 base to trimming and J lost 7 bases, with 8 bases between them.

The DNA for the CDR3 is TGTGCCAGCGGACAGGGAGGTTCTAATGAAAAACTGTTTTTT. Translation gives CASGQGGSNEKLFF. The genes are TRBV28 and TRBJ1-4; 8 bases map to TRBD1. Trimming removed 8 bases from V and 3 bases from J; junction bases left unmatched: 5. Germline V gene sequence: CDR1 MDHEN, CDR2 SYDVKM. There are 14 residues in the CDR3.

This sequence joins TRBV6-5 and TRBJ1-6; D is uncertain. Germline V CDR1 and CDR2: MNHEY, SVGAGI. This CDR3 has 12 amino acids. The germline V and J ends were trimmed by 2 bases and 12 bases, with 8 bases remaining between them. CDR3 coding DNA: TGTGCCAGCAGTTACGATCCGGGACCCCTCCACTTT. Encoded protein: CASSYDPGPLHF.